This TCR beta chain was retrieved from a study of radiotherapy plus CTLA-4 blockade in lung cancer. CTLA-4 blockade with ipilimumab, together with focal radiation, was given to patients with chemo-refractory metastatic non-small-cell lung cancer. General study points: Interferon-beta and early blood T cell clone dynamics reportedly predicted response best.

As to this clone: Its target is not known.

From germline, CDR1 is ENHRY and CDR2 SYGVKD. The CDR3 length is 15 residues. Deletions cut 4 bases from V and 8 bases from J, with 20 bases between. Profiling relied on immunoSEQ multiplex PCR, and the TCRdb table lists in-frame clones only, not all of them. This sample has more than 90,000 clones, with 88% found just once. The receptor was derived from a human donor with non-small cell lung cancer that progressed on radiotherapy plus ipilimumab. The specimen comprised peripheral blood, sampled from a patient treated with radiotherapy plus ipilimumab. This rearrangement joins TRBV10-3 to TRBJ1-2; D may be TRBD1 (6 bases). The CDR3 DNA sequence: TGTGCCATCAGTGCGGGGCCACAGGGTGGGGAAGGCTACACCTTC. Translating gives CAISAGPQGGEGYTF.